This T cell receptor beta chain was found in a study of T cell responses to AZD1222 COVID-19 vaccine. Study-wide points: Of the AZD1222 recipients, only six were seropositive at baseline.

The CDR3 has 15 residues. Trimming removed 8 bases from V and 0 bases from J; junction bases left unmatched: 8. Germline values: CDR1 MNHEY, CDR2 SMNVEV (reference sequence). As regards this clone: Its specificity is unknown.

Generated by immunoSEQ multiplex PCR, the TCRdb table keeps only in-frame clones and is missing some. The sample has about 150,000 clones; about 88% are singletons. The sample consisted of peripheral blood, taken on day 0 of AZD1222 vaccination. This clonotype was sampled from an adult in good health. This chain uses TRBV27 with TRBJ2-3; 7 bases map to TRBD2. CDR3 residues: CASGTGGASTDTQYF. CDR3 coding DNA: TGTGCCAGCGGGACGGGGGGTGCTAGCACAGATACGCAGTATTTT.